Presented here are 23 T cell receptor beta chains from one specimen sequenced in a study of T cell responses to AZD1222 COVID-19 vaccine. The assay was immunoSEQ multiplex PCR, and TCRdb's table has in-frame clones only and misses some. This sample has about 120,000 clones, with about nine tenths found just once. Sequences were derived from peripheral blood, sampled 28 days after the second dose of the MenACWY control vaccine. The source of these receptors is an adult who received the MenACWY meningococcal vaccine as a control.

The chain has TRBV15 and TRBJ2-1; D possibly corresponds to TRBD1 (6 bases). The CDR3 covers 16 residues. CDR1 LNHNV and CDR2 YYDKDF come from the germline V gene (reference sequence). V was cut by 6 bases and J by 2 bases, with 17 bases left in between. The CDR3 loop reads CATRNVVQGPYNEQFF. The CDR3 nucleotides read TGTGCCACCAGGAACGTAGTACAGGGTCCCTACAATGAGCAGTTCTTC.

The rearrangement links TRBV20-1 to TRBJ1-1; no firm D call. The CDR3 covers 15 residues. V was clipped by 3 bases and J by 5 bases, with 19 bases between them. Germline V lookup: CDR1 DFQATT, CDR2 SNEGSKA (reference sequence). The CDR3 nucleotides read TGCAGTGCTAGTCCTCAGAAGGGATTGGGTACTGAAGCTTTCTTT. Amino acid sequence: CSASPQKGLGTEAFF.

The chain employs TRBV2 and TRBJ2-7; TRBD1 aligns across 11 bases. This CDR3 has 14 amino acids. The germline V gene has CDR1 SNHLY and CDR2 FYNNEI. Unmatched junction bases numbered 6, after V lost 5 bases and J lost 6 bases. DNA for the CDR3: TGTGCCAGCAGTTATGGGACAGGGGGTTTCGAGCAGTACTTC. As protein: CASSYGTGGFEQYF.

The rearrangement links TRBV10-1 to TRBJ1-6; 8 nucleotides match TRBD1. The CDR3 has 13 amino acids. The V gene's germline CDR1 is WNHNN and CDR2 SYGVQD (reference sequence). The trim removed 7 bases at V and 8 bases at J, leaving 4 bases unmatched. CDR3 in amino acids: CASKDRVDSPLHF. For the CDR3, the DNA is TGCGCCAGCAAGGACAGGGTAGATTCACCCCTCCACTTT.

The V call is TRBV5-1, the J call TRBJ2-4, with 8 bases that match TRBD1. The germline gives CDR1 SGHRS, CDR2 YFSETQ. Unmatched junction bases numbered 10, after V lost 0 bases and J lost 11 bases. This CDR3 region has 15 residues. CDR3 nucleotides: TGCGCCAGCAGCTTGGACTTGGGACAGGCATCTCTTCAGTACTTC. Amino acids: CASSLDLGQASLQYF.

This rearrangement joins TRBV30 to TRBJ2-5; D call uncertain. The V gene lost 2 bases and the J gene lost 1 base, with 5 bases spanning the gap. The CDR3 is 12 residues long. The germline V gene has CDR1 GTSNPN and CDR2 SVGIG (reference sequence). In nucleotides, the CDR3 is TGTGCCTGGAGTATGCTCCAAGAGACCCAGTACTTC. It encodes CAWSMLQETQYF.

The chain recombines TRBV7-8 with TRBJ2-3; D is perhaps TRBD1 or TRBD2 (5 bases each). Trimming took 5 bases from V and 3 from J, leaving 15 bases between them. CDR1 is SGHVS, CDR2 FQNEAQ, per germline. CDR3 size: 15 residues. CDR3 DNA sequence: TGTGCCAGCAGCGATCCGGGACGGAAAACAGATACGCAGTATTTT. Translating gives CASSDPGRKTDTQYF.

The chain has TRBV7-6 and TRBJ2-2; unclear D gene. The germline CDR1 and CDR2 sequences are SGHVS and FNYEAQ. The CDR3 sequence is 14 residues long. Trimming took 3 bases from V and 6 from J, leaving 11 bases between them. The CDR3 coding sequence is TGTGCCAGCAGCTTGGCAGGTGTAGCCGGGGAGCTGTTTTTT. The encoded protein is CASSLAGVAGELFF.

The sample holds one count of this clone. For the CDR3, the DNA is TGTGCCAGTAGTATCGACTACTCCTACAATGAGCAGTTCTTC. Residues: CASSIDYSYNEQFF. The chain is built from TRBV19 and TRBJ2-1; tentatively, D is TRBD2 (5 bases). The CDR3 sequence is 14 residues long. Trimming removed 3 bases at V and 0 bases at J, with 6 bases between. Germline lookup yields CDR1 LNHDA and CDR2 SQIVND (reference sequence).

Only one count was recorded for this clone. This chain uses TRBV7-3 with TRBJ2-2, with D unresolved. The germline CDR1 and CDR2 sequences are SGHTA and FQGTGA. The CDR3 extends over 12 amino acids. Trimming left V 3 bases short and J 2 bases short, with 1 base between. DNA for the CDR3: TGTGCCAGCAGCTTTAACACCGGGGAGCTGTTTTTT. As protein: CASSFNTGELFF.

The V call is TRBV2, the J call TRBJ2-7; TRBD1 or TRBD2 may be the D gene (5 bases each). This CDR3 is 20 amino acids long. The V end was cut by 0 bases, the J end by 3 bases, with 27 bases between. Germline-derived CDR1 and CDR2 are SNHLY and FYNNEI. The CDR3 DNA reads as TGTGCCAGCAGTGAAGCGCTTCATGGGGACCCATCCCCGGTCCTCTACGAGCAGTACGTC. Protein: CASSEALHGDPSPVLYEQYV.

In this sample, this clone turned up once. The chain recombines TRBV27 with TRBJ1-1; 7 nucleotides align to TRBD1. Trimming removed 5 bases from V and 0 bases from J; junction bases left unmatched: 12. CDR1 is MNHEY, CDR2 SMNVEV, per germline (reference sequence). The CDR3 loop spans 17 amino acids. The CDR3 DNA is TGTGCCAGCAGTCCCTGGGACAGCGCGTTATTGAACACTGAAGCTTTCTTT. The encoded protein is CASSPWDSALLNTEAFF.

V is TRBV28 and J is TRBJ2-1; the D gene is possibly TRBD1 (6 bases). This CDR3 region has 14 residues. The V end lost 5 bases, the J end lost 5 bases, and 13 bases lay between the germline ends. Germline-derived CDR1 and CDR2 are MDHEN and SYDVKM. CDR3 region: CASSQLRTDNEQFF. The CDR3 coding sequence is TGTGCCAGCAGTCAGCTGAGGACAGACAATGAGCAGTTCTTC.

The V gene is TRBV19, the J gene TRBJ2-1; 9 bases are shared with TRBD1. Germline trimming cut 8 bases from V and 8 bases from J; bases unmatched to any gene: 10. Per germline, CDR1 LNHDA and CDR2 SQIVND (reference sequence). The CDR3 is 14 amino acids. CDR3 sequence: CASRDRAIPHEQFF. CDR3 sequence (DNA): TGTGCCAGTCGGGACAGGGCCATACCCCATGAGCAGTTCTTC.

The gene calls are TRBV13 and TRBJ2-5; TRBD2 matches 13 bases. V gave up 3 bases and J gave up 5 bases; unmatched junction bases: 6. Per the germline V gene, CDR1 is PRHDT and CDR2 is FYEKMQ (reference sequence). This CDR3 contains 16 residues. The CDR3 coding sequence is TGTGCCAGCAGCTTCTTACTAGCGGGAGGGCCGGAGACCCAGTACTTC. It yields the protein CASSFLLAGGPETQYF.

This rearrangement joins TRBV28 to TRBJ1-3, with no clear D. V was pared by 7 bases and J by 9 bases, with 13 bases between. The germline gives CDR1 MDHEN, CDR2 SYDVKM. The CDR3 consists of 12 residues. Here the CDR3 reads CASTRAWGTIYF. The CDR3 nucleotides are TGTGCCAGCACTCGGGCCTGGGGCACCATATATTTT.

The chain combines TRBV6-5 with TRBJ2-1; D uncertain. This CDR3 spans 15 amino acids. The germline V gene encodes CDR1 MNHEY and CDR2 SVGAGI. Trimming pared 2 bases from V and 0 bases from J, leaving 8 bases between. The CDR3 sequence: CASSYRAASYNEQFF. The CDR3 nucleotides read TGTGCCAGCAGTTACAGGGCCGCCTCCTACAATGAGCAGTTCTTC.

The chain carries TRBV15 and TRBJ2-7; weak D call: TRBD1 (6 bases). The germline gives CDR1 LNHNV, CDR2 YYDKDF (reference sequence). The CDR3 sequence is 13 residues long. The V and J ends lost 1 base and 5 bases respectively, with 9 bases between them. This chain's CDR3 is CATSRVTGHEQYF. The CDR3, as DNA: TGTGCCACCAGCAGAGTGACAGGCCACGAGCAGTACTTC.

The chain is built from TRBV7-9 and TRBJ1-1; no firm D call. Per germline, CDR1 SEHNR and CDR2 FQNEAQ (reference sequence). The V end lost 4 bases, the J end lost 11 bases, and 20 bases lay between the germline ends. The CDR3 runs to 14 residues. The CDR3 bases are TGTGCCAGCAGCTCCCCAATTGACTCATTCCAGGCTTTCTTT. It yields the protein CASSSPIDSFQAFF.

The J gene is TRBJ1-4, the V gene TRBV4-1; D ambiguous. This CDR3 contains 16 residues. Germline-derived CDR1 and CDR2 are MGHRA and YSYEKL. V was shortened by 0 bases and J by 0 bases, with 8 bases between the two germline ends. The CDR3 DNA reads as TGCGCCAGCAGCCAAGATAAGAGAGCAACTAATGAAAAACTGTTTTTT. Residues: CASSQDKRATNEKLFF.

V usage is TRBV6-5 and J usage is TRBJ2-1; the match to TRBD2 covers 9 bases. The V segment lost 5 bases and the J segment 0 bases; nucleotides outside the gene matches: 2. Germline V gene sequence: CDR1 MNHEY, CDR2 SVGAGI. This CDR3 has 15 amino acids. This CDR3 reads CASSISGSSYNEQFF. CDR3 DNA sequence: TGTGCCAGCAGTATTAGCGGGAGCTCCTACAATGAGCAGTTCTTC.

The chain has TRBV9 and TRBJ1-1, with D tentatively TRBD1 (5 bases). Trimming took off 0 bases at V and 0 bases at J, with 18 bases between the two ends. Germline V lookup: CDR1 SGDLS, CDR2 YYNGEE. The CDR3 spans 18 residues. CDR3 protein: CASSVGVGTTVMNTEAFF. CDR3 bases: TGTGCCAGCAGCGTAGGAGTTGGGACTACTGTGATGAACACTGAAGCTTTCTTT.

As for this clone: This sample also contains other DNA sequences that code for the same CDR3. This chain uses TRBV18 with TRBJ1-1, with D possibly being TRBD1 (6 bases). With 7 bases removed from V and 0 bases from J, the gap between germline ends came to 18 bases. Per germline, CDR1 KGHSH and CDR2 LQKENI. The CDR3 contains 16 residues. The CDR3 spells CASFPAVGQMNTEAFF. In DNA form, the CDR3 reads TGTGCCAGCTTCCCAGCCGTCGGACAGATGAACACTGAAGCTTTCTTT.